The clone carrying this TCR beta chain has more than one count but fewer than ten. Antigen specificity is unknown. Deletions cut 4 bases from V and 6 bases from J, with 10 bases between. Germline values: CDR1 SNHLY, CDR2 FYNNEI. CDR3 length: 13 amino acids. The data are from a study of beta chain features in type 1 diabetes. Study-level information: Patient and healthy donor groups were alike in age, gender and cell yields.

CD45RO/CCR7/CD25/CD127/CD95/CD27 staining was used to isolate CD4+ naive, central memory, regulatory and stem cell-like memory cells by sorting. Study-wide results and caveats: Moderate yet significant TCRB CDR3 shortening was seen in Type 1 diabetes patients in all four CD4+ subsets. Reduced insertions and increased deletions marked VDJ junctions in type 1 diabetes patients.

The sequenced template was cDNA made from the entire isolated RNA. This table comes from immunoSEQ multiplex PCR, and its TCRdb copy is limited to in-frame clones, with some not included. The data hold about 370,000 clones, with around 9.6% observed a single time. The receptor was isolated from a man aged 25-40 years with type 1 diabetes. Source material: central memory CD4+ T cells from blood. The genes are TRBV2 and TRBJ2-1, with no clear D. The CDR3 is CASSVTGFNEQFF. The CDR3 DNA follows: TGTGCCAGCAGTGTAACGGGTTTCAATGAGCAGTTCTTC. The complete variable domain, with remaining parts taken from reference TRBV2 and TRBJ2-1, reads EPEVTQTPSHQVTQMGQEVILRCVPISNHLYFYWYRQILGQKVEFLVSFYNNEISEKSEIFDDQFSVERPDGSNFTLKIRSTKLEDSAMYFCASSVTGFNEQFFGPGTRLTVL.